Below, one TCR beta chain is given with its context. The protocol was immunoSEQ multiplex PCR, while the TCRdb copy is restricted to in-frame clones and leaves out a portion. This sample has tens of thousands of clones, with about nine tenths found just once. CDR1 is SEHNR, CDR2 FQNEAQ, per germline (reference sequence). V lost 2 bases, J lost 2 bases, and 15 bases lay in between. The CDR3 length is 16 residues. This sample is part of a study of blood T cell repertoires in COVID-19. This chain links TRBV7-9 with TRBJ1-1, with TRBD1 as a possible D gene (6 bases). The source of this sequence is a man aged 55 to 69 with active COVID-19. Sequencing used peripheral blood. The DNA for the CDR3 is TGTGCCAGCAGCTTAAGAAAAGACAGGCTAAACACTGAAGCTTTCTTT. Its translation: CASSLRKDRLNTEAFF.